One sample yielded the 32 T cell receptor beta chains listed below, sequenced in a study of T cells in Graves' hyperthyroidism and ophthalmopathy. Amplification of TCR beta CDR3 regions used RNA as the template. An initial round of RT-PCR targeting the TCR CDR3 relied on the HTBI primer set. A single record per CDR3 protein comes from TCRdb applying MiXCR to the multiplex PCR reads. The sample includes hundreds of thousands of distinct CDR3 sequences, more than 11% of them seen just once. Input material: blood. All receptors derive from a woman in her thirties with Graves' hyperthyroidism that later progressed to Graves' ophthalmopathy.

This clonotype was counted many times. This chain uses TRBV28 with TRBJ1-3; no definite D call. Germline V lookup: CDR1 MDHEN, CDR2 SYDVKM. V shed 3 bases and J shed 2 bases, with 11 bases lying between them. The CDR3 spans 15 residues. The chain's CDR3 is CASSLRQMTGNTIYF. Written as DNA, the CDR3 is TGTGCCAGCAGTTTGCGGCAGATGACTGGAAACACCATATATTTT. Using reference TRBV28 and TRBJ1-3 for the parts outside the CDR3, the full variable domain is DVKVTQSSRYLVKRTGEKVFLECVQDMDHENMFWYRQDPGLGLRLIYFSYDVKMKEKGDIPEGYSVSREKKERFSLILESASTNQTSMYLCASSLRQMTGNTIYFGEGSWLTVV.

The chain is built from TRBV6-2 or TRBV6-3 and TRBJ2-7; the match to TRBD2 covers 11 bases. Germline V lookup: CDR1 MNHEY, CDR2 SVGEGT. V gave up 0 bases and J gave up 2 bases; unmatched junction bases: 9. CDR3 length equals 18 residues. The CDR3 protein is CASSYSGLVAGGTYEQYF. CDR3 DNA sequence: TGTGCCAGCAGTTACTCTGGGCTAGTAGCGGGAGGGACCTACGAGCAGTACTTC.

This clonotype turned up a few times. The V gene is TRBV12-3 or TRBV12-4, the J gene TRBJ2-7; a weak D match, TRBD1 (5 bases). This CDR3 has 14 residues. V lost 5 bases and J lost 3, with 14 bases in between. The CDR3 bases are TGTGCCAGCAGTCCTTCCACAGGTGTCTACGAGCAGTACTTC. Translation gives CASSPSTGVYEQYF.

The V call is TRBV28, the J call TRBJ2-7; 9 bases are shared with TRBD2. CDR3 size: 16 residues. The germline V gene has CDR1 MDHEN and CDR2 SYDVKM. Unmatched junction bases numbered 13, after V lost 5 bases and J lost 5 bases. The CDR3 reads CASSIPVLAGKNEQYF. In DNA form, the CDR3 reads TGTGCCAGCAGTATCCCGGTACTAGCGGGTAAGAACGAGCAGTACTTC.

This clonotype has more than one count but fewer than ten. This chain links TRBV6-1 with TRBJ2-1; TRBD2 agrees at 10 bases. J gave up 8 bases and V 10 bases, and 14 bases lay outside the gene matches. Looked up from germline, CDR1 is MNHNS and CDR2 is SASEGT. The CDR3 consists of 15 residues. Here the CDR3 reads CATQTIAGGIDEQFF. The CDR3 DNA reads as TGTGCCACCCAGACGATAGCGGGAGGAATTGATGAGCAGTTCTTC.

This clonotype was detected many times. The rearrangement links TRBV5-1 to TRBJ1-2, with a tentative D call TRBD1 (6 bases). Per the germline V gene, CDR1 is SGHRS and CDR2 is YFSETQ. The CDR3 loop spans 13 amino acids. V was shortened by 5 bases and J by 4 bases, with 12 bases between the two germline ends. In DNA, the CDR3 is TGCGCCAGCAGTCACGACAGGACCTATGGCTACACCTTC. It yields the protein CASSHDRTYGYTF.

This clonotype has a count of ten or more. The chain has TRBV30 and TRBJ1-1; D perhaps matches TRBD1 (6 bases). The CDR3 is made up of 13 amino acids. From germline, CDR1 is GTSNPN and CDR2 SVGIG (reference sequence). The V gene lost 4 bases and the J gene lost 1 base, with 10 bases spanning the gap. The CDR3 region is CAWNEGGNTEAFF. CDR3 sequence (DNA): TGTGCCTGGAACGAGGGGGGGAACACTGAAGCTTTCTTT. The complete variable domain, with remaining parts taken from reference TRBV30 and TRBJ1-1, reads SQTIHQWPATLVQPVGSPLSLECTVEGTSNPNLYWYRQAAGRGLQLLFYSVGIGQISSEVPQNLSASRPQDRQFILSSKKLLLSDSGFYLCAWNEGGNTEAFFGQGTRLTVV.

The rearrangement joins TRBV10-3 to TRBJ1-2; TRBD1 matches 7 bases. The CDR3 contains 14 residues. J lost 0 bases, V lost 7 bases, and 5 bases had no gene match. Germline V lookup: CDR1 ENHRY, CDR2 SYGVKD. The CDR3 region is CAIKRDSANYGYTF. The DNA of the CDR3 is TGTGCCATCAAACGGGACAGCGCTAACTATGGCTACACCTTC.

This rearrangement joins TRBV6-2 or TRBV6-3 to TRBJ2-7; possibly TRBD2 for D (7 bases). Trimming pared 6 bases from V and 2 bases from J, leaving 17 bases between. Germline loops: CDR1 MNHEY, CDR2 SVGEGT. There are 15 residues in the CDR3. The CDR3 sequence is CASRYRGGGPYEQYF. CDR3 nucleotide sequence: TGTGCCAGCAGGTATAGGGGGGGAGGGCCCTACGAGCAGTACTTC.

This clonotype was detected only a few times. The chain combines TRBV9 with TRBJ2-1; possibly TRBD1 for D (7 bases). Looked up from germline, CDR1 is SGDLS and CDR2 is YYNGEE. V was shortened by 4 bases and J by 9 bases, with 17 bases between the two germline ends. This CDR3 has 14 amino acids. The CDR3 DNA sequence: TGTGCCAGCAGCAGCCCAGGGGGAGGAGGTGAGCAGTTCTTC. It codes for CASSSPGGGGEQFF.

At least ten counts were recorded for this clonotype. The chain combines TRBV12-3 or TRBV12-4 with TRBJ1-5; D is uncertain. The length of the CDR3 is 12 residues. Trimming removed 2 bases at V and 5 bases at J, with 4 bases between. CDR3: CASSLNYQPQHF. Here the CDR3 DNA reads TGTGCCAGCAGTTTAAATTATCAGCCCCAGCATTTT.

Note on this clonotype: This may come from a read error, since a much larger clone is one base off. The V call is TRBV7-9, the J call TRBJ2-1; the D is unclear. Trimming shortened V by 2 bases and J by 6 bases, and 14 bases separated the two germline ends. This CDR3 has 15 residues. Germline CDR1 reads SEHNR; CDR2 reads FQNEAQ (reference sequence). CDR3: CASSLKLHGRNEQFF. The CDR3 DNA reads as TGTGCCAGCAGCTTAAAACTCCACGGCCGCAATGAGCAGTTCTTC.

This clonotype showed up many times. This chain connects TRBV7-9 to TRBJ2-3; the match to TRBD2 covers 7 bases. The CDR3 is made up of 16 amino acids. The V gene's germline CDR1 is SEHNR and CDR2 FQNEAQ (reference sequence). The J segment lost 4 bases and the V segment lost 1 base, leaving 8 bases of the junction unmatched. CDR3 nucleotide sequence: TGTGCCAGCAGCTTAGTCCCGGGAGGCCACCCAGATACGCAGTATTTT. This gives the protein CASSLVPGGHPDTQYF.

This clonotype was seen many times. Germline is not matched at one junction end, which may reflect a read error. The genes are TRBV2 and TRBJ2-2; TRBD1 is a possible D gene (5 bases). The CDR3 runs to 13 residues. Germline CDR1 and CDR2: SNHLY and FYNNEI. Here the CDR3 reads CASSKGNAGELFF. The CDR3 DNA reads as TGTGCCAGCAGTAAGGGGAACGCCGGGGAGCTGTTTTTT.

This clonotype was recorded many times. The chain uses TRBV7-8 and TRBJ2-7, with TRBD1 identical over 8 bases. The CDR3 has 14 residues. The V gene's germline CDR1 is SGHVS and CDR2 FQNEAQ. Unmatched junction bases numbered 5, after V lost 2 bases and J lost 5 bases. In nucleotides, the CDR3 is TGTGCCAGCAGCTTATGGGACAGGCCCCACGAGCAGTACTTC. It yields the protein CASSLWDRPHEQYF.

V gene TRBV24-1 combines with J gene TRBJ2-1; 10 bases align to TRBD2. The V gene end was trimmed by 3 bases and the J gene end by 8 bases; junction bases not matched to a gene: 9. Germline loops: CDR1 KGHDR, CDR2 SFDVKD. This CDR3 is built from 16 residues. CDR3 bases: TGTGCCACCAGTGATACGACTAGCGGGCGGGGGCATGAGCAGTTCTTC. Translation gives CATSDTTSGRGHEQFF.

This clonotype was detected many times. The chain joins TRBV7-2 to TRBJ1-5; D possibly corresponds to TRBD1 (6 bases). The CDR3 totals 15 residues. Looked up from germline, CDR1 is SGHTA and CDR2 is FQGNSA. V shed 5 bases and J shed 3 bases, with 14 bases lying between them. CDR3 nucleotides: TGTGCCAGCAGCCGTAGGCGGGACACCAATCAGCCCCAGCATTTT. Its protein is CASSRRRDTNQPQHF.

As to this clonotype: The junction differs from germline at one of its ends, possibly a read error. The V call is TRBV9, the J call TRBJ2-1; TRBD1 matches 9 bases. The CDR3 loop spans 15 amino acids. CDR1 is SGDLS and CDR2 is YYNGEE in the germline V gene. The CDR3 DNA follows: TGTGCCAGCAGCGTAGGGGACAGGGACTACAATGAGCACTTCTTC. As protein: CASSVGDRDYNEHFF. Together with reference TRBV9 and TRBJ2-1, the CDR3 gives the full variable domain: DSGVTQTPKHLITATGQRVTLRCSPRSGDLSVYWYQQSLDQGLQFLIQYYNGEERAKGNILERFSAQQFPDLHSELNLSSLELGDSALYFCASSVGDRDYNEHFFGPGTRLTVL.

This clonotype has at least ten counts. CDR3 bases: TGCAGTGCTAATCCGGAAAGCTCCTACAATGAGCAGTTCTTC. Encoded protein: CSANPESSYNEQFF. The chain employs TRBV20-1 and TRBJ2-1, with unresolved D. CDR3 length: 14 residues. Per germline, CDR1 DFQATT and CDR2 SNEGSKA (reference sequence). Trimming left V 4 bases short and J 0 bases short, with 10 bases between.

This clonotype was detected ten times or more. The chain couples TRBV14 to TRBJ2-1; no firm D call. V lost 5 bases to trimming and J lost 11 bases, with 16 bases between them. The CDR3 extends over 13 amino acids. Germline lookup yields CDR1 SGHDN and CDR2 FVKESK. CDR3 region: CASSAQGPSQQFF. For the CDR3, the DNA is TGTGCCAGCAGCGCCCAAGGTCCCTCCCAGCAGTTCTTC.

This clonotype showed up many times. The chain recombines TRBV3-1 with TRBJ2-2; 10 bases match TRBD2. After removal of 0 bases from V and 7 bases from J, the junction contained 11 bases not matched to a gene. Germline V CDR1 and CDR2: LGHDT, YNNKEL (reference sequence). The CDR3 extends over 18 amino acids. Here the CDR3 reads CASSQDWRAGGPGGELFF. In nucleotides, the CDR3 is TGTGCCAGCAGCCAAGATTGGCGAGCGGGAGGGCCAGGCGGGGAGCTGTTTTTT.

This clonotype was detected ten times or more. The chain is built from TRBV10-3 and TRBJ2-3, with 10 bases identical to TRBD2. Losses at the gene ends were 7 bases for V and 5 bases for J; bases not matched to a gene: 12. The CDR3 is made up of 16 amino acids. Germline CDR1 reads ENHRY; CDR2 reads SYGVKD. CDR3 DNA: TGTGCCATCACATCAGGGCTAGCGGGAGAGCTAGATACGCAGTATTTT. The encoded protein is CAITSGLAGELDTQYF.

This clonotype was seen only once. The V gene is TRBV27, the J gene TRBJ2-5, with 11 bases fitting TRBD2. The CDR3 runs to 16 residues. In germline, CDR1 is MNHEY, CDR2 SMNVEV (reference sequence). V dropped 7 bases and J dropped 9; count of bases not matched to a gene: 16. Here the CDR3 DNA reads TGTGCCAGCACTCCGACTAGCGGGGTATCCTCAGTGGCCCAGTACTTC. It codes for CASTPTSGVSSVAQYF.

This clonotype was found many times. The chain is built from TRBV29-1 and TRBJ1-5, with D perhaps TRBD1 (5 bases). Looked up from germline, CDR1 is SQVTM and CDR2 is ANQGSEA. This CDR3 is 13 amino acids long. CDR3 protein: CRGGAGDNQPQHF. In DNA, the CDR3 is TGCAGGGGTGGGGCCGGGGACAATCAGCCCCAGCATTTT.

A few counts support this clonotype. The rearrangement links TRBV27 to TRBJ2-7, with TRBD1 as a possible D gene (5 bases). Germline-derived CDR1 and CDR2 are MNHEY and SMNVEV (reference sequence). Trimming took 8 bases from V and 5 from J, leaving 13 bases between them. The length of the CDR3 is 12 residues. This chain's CDR3 is CASRKGRNEQYF. CDR3 nucleotide sequence: TGTGCCAGCCGAAAGGGGCGAAACGAGCAGTACTTC.

The sample holds many counts of this clonotype. The chain carries TRBV2 and TRBJ2-7; tentatively, D is TRBD1 or TRBD2 (5 bases each). V shed 7 bases and J shed 2 bases, with 12 bases lying between them. This CDR3 is built from 13 residues. Germline lookup yields CDR1 SNHLY and CDR2 FYNNEI. CDR3 amino acids: CASKGPITYEQYF. CDR3 bases: TGTGCCAGCAAGGGACCCATCACCTACGAGCAGTACTTC.

The table lists this clonotype with many counts. V is TRBV29-1 and J is TRBJ2-7; 10 nucleotides align to TRBD1. The CDR3 sequence is 14 residues long. Germline trimming cut 5 bases from V and 2 bases from J; bases unmatched to any gene: 6. Germline CDR1 and CDR2: SQVTM and ANQGSEA. The CDR3 DNA reads as TGCAGCGTTCCGACGGGGACAGGGGCCTACGAGCAGTACTTC. Translating gives CSVPTGTGAYEQYF.

Details on this clonotype: No conserved phenylalanine or tryptophan is present at the end of the CDR3, so a read error is the likely explanation. The limits of the CDR3 on the DNA are not certain, so only TCRdb's listed CDR3 is given. The chain recombines TRBV12-3 or TRBV12-4 with TRBJ1-1; TRBD1, the table's D call, lacks a check against the DNA. A total of 14 residues make up the CDR3, ends included. The CDR3 loop reads CASSFRQVNTEAFS.

The chain has TRBV25-1 and TRBJ2-3; a weak D match, TRBD2 (7 bases). The CDR3 loop spans 17 amino acids. Per the germline V gene, CDR1 is MGHDK and CDR2 is SYGVNS. V lost 2 bases to trimming and J lost 4 bases, with 19 bases between them. DNA for the CDR3: TGTGCCAGCAGTGAAACGGGAGCGGGAAGGGGGGCAGATACGCAGTATTTT. Translation: CASSETGAGRGADTQYF.

CDR3 sequence: CSARDGHTGQFF. The CDR3 coding sequence is TGCAGTGCTAGAGATGGGCACACCGGGCAGTTCTTC. The V gene is TRBV20-1, the J gene TRBJ2-1; D is undetermined. Trimming took off 0 bases at V and 12 bases at J, with 12 bases between the two ends. CDR1 is DFQATT and CDR2 is SNEGSKA in the germline V gene (reference sequence). The CDR3 covers 12 residues.

The gene calls are TRBV4-3 and TRBJ2-2; D possibly corresponds to TRBD2 (5 bases). Germline V lookup: CDR1 LGHNA, CDR2 YSLEER. V dropped 0 bases and J dropped 8 bases, with 22 bases sitting between them. The CDR3 is made up of 18 amino acids. The DNA of the CDR3 is TGCGCCAGCAGCCAAGATGTGCCAGCGGAGAGGGTGGCGGGGGAGCTGTTTTTT. This sequence encodes CASSQDVPAERVAGELFF.

On this clonotype: This may be a read error: a much more frequent sequence differs by one nucleotide. The gene calls are TRBV29-1 and TRBJ2-1; 7 nucleotides align to TRBD2. The germline CDR1 and CDR2 sequences are SQVTM and ANQGSEA. With V trimmed by 0 bases and J by 10 bases, 12 bases remained unmatched. CDR3 length: 15 amino acids. This CDR3 reads CSVEEPVGGRGEQFF. The CDR3 DNA reads as TGCAGCGTTGAAGAGCCAGTGGGAGGGCGGGGGGAGCAGTTCTTC.